This T cell receptor beta chain came from a study of blood T cell repertoires in COVID-19. Produced via immunoSEQ multiplex PCR; TCRdb's table is partial and in-frame only. The table lists about 280,000 clones, around nine tenths of them singletons. This CDR3 is 15 amino acids long. Germline assignment: CDR1 SGHRS and CDR2 YFSETQ. Trimming took off 3 bases at V and 1 base at J, with 13 bases between the two ends. This clone was found once. The clonotype comes from a man in his forties or fifties with active or convalescent COVID-19. The chain couples TRBV5-1 to TRBJ2-5; tentatively, D is TRBD1 (5 bases). Specimen: peripheral blood. The CDR3 nucleotides read TGCGCCAGCAGCTCCGGCCAGGGATTCCAAGAGACCCAGTACTTC. It codes for CASSSGQGFQETQYF.